This record looks at one T cell receptor beta chain sequence and its context. This CDR3 region has 19 residues. V gave up 0 bases and J gave up 1 base; unmatched junction bases: 8. This entry is derived from a study of blood T cell repertoires in COVID-19. Overall study: Samples came from the United States, Italy and Spain, spanning acute and convalescent COVID-19.

Sequencing used immunoSEQ multiplex PCR; TCRdb keeps in-frame clones, though not all of them. The table has roughly 20,000 clones, 70% to 90% seen once. The chain has TRBV23-1 and TRBJ2-1; 11 positions match TRBD2. TRBV23-1 is annotated as an ORF whose role is uncertain. Sequenced sample: peripheral blood. The receptor was derived from a human donor in a cohort sampled during active COVID-19. The CDR3 DNA is TGCGCCAGCAGTCAATCGTTAACTAGCGGGAGATCATCCTACAATGAGCAGTTCTTC. It codes for CASSQSLTSGRSSYNEQFF.